Detailed here is one TCR beta chain. The protocol was immunoSEQ multiplex PCR, while the TCRdb copy is restricted to in-frame clones and leaves out a portion. The sample lists roughly 700,000 clones; around 92% were seen once. This sample's treatment: 15 to 20 received Ad26.COV2.S at low or high dose, single or two shots; roughly 5 received placebo; per-sample allocation not given. Day 63 after the first injection of vaccine or placebo was the sampling time. The data were obtained in a study of Ad26.COV2.S vaccination and SARS-CoV-2 variants. Per germline, CDR1 SNHLY and CDR2 FYNNEI. This CDR3 has 13 amino acids. With 4 bases removed from V and 5 bases from J, the gap between germline ends came to 11 bases.

This receptor was identified in a person between 18 and 65 years old who received the Ad26.COV2.S COVID-19 vaccine or a placebo. The rearrangement joins TRBV2 to TRBJ2-5, with a weak D call TRBD1 (5 bases). The sequencing here drew on peripheral blood, taken in a trial of Ad26.COV2.S vaccine versus placebo. CDR3 in amino acids: CASSGQLMETQYF. The CDR3 coding sequence is TGTGCCAGCAGTGGACAGCTAATGGAGACCCAGTACTTC.